This T cell receptor (beta chain) appears in the sequencing data of a study of low-dose radiotherapy and immunotherapy resistance in tumors. First-strand cDNA relied on TRAV- and TRBV-specific primers spanning alpha and beta chains. TCR amplification ran approximately 20 PCR cycles using constant-region and V-primer adapter primers. TCRdb reprocessed the reads via MiXCR and lists one record per CDR3 protein. The sample yields tens of thousands of distinct CDR3 sequences, roughly a sixth seen once. Regarding time point: before trial treatment. Germline V gives CDR1 MNHEY, CDR2 SVGAGI. The CDR3 extends over 13 amino acids. V was pared by 5 bases and J by 1 base, with 8 bases between.

The sample here was PBMCs, taken before treatment. The source of this sequence is a male donor with prostate cancer. The chain is built from TRBV6-5 and TRBJ1-1; no clear D gene. The CDR3 is CASSREGNTEAFF. CDR3 DNA: TGTGCCAGCAGTCGAGAGGGGAACACTGAAGCTTTCTTT.